The clone carrying this TCR beta chain was observed a handful of times. What it binds is unknown. These data come from a study of cytomegalovirus exposure and HLA in healthy donors. V was shortened by 3 bases and J by 4 bases, with 12 bases between the two germline ends. The CDR3 extends over 15 amino acids. Germline values: CDR1 KGHSH, CDR2 LQKENI. The PCR employed 60 Vbeta primers together with 13 Jbeta primers. Using immunoSEQ multiplex PCR, the repertoire was profiled, and TCRdb retains in-frame clones only, with some absent. The sample shows 85,000 to 120,000 clones, about two thirds of them seen only once. The donors, nominally healthy at sampling, likely had unrecorded immune exposures. The study, taken as a whole, reports: In a later analysis, DRB1 alleles had the most associated TCRs; HLA-C alleles the fewest. Most TCR sequences were seen very rarely across donors, but some public TCRs occurred in many.

The sequenced sample consisted of PBMCs. The chain carries TRBV18 and TRBJ2-2; a possible D gene is TRBD2 (6 bases). This sequence originates from a female donor in good health and CMV-seronegative. This CDR3 reads CASSPPQGGTGELFF. In nucleotides, the CDR3 is TGTGCCAGCTCACCCCCCCAGGGAGGCACCGGGGAGCTGTTTTTT.